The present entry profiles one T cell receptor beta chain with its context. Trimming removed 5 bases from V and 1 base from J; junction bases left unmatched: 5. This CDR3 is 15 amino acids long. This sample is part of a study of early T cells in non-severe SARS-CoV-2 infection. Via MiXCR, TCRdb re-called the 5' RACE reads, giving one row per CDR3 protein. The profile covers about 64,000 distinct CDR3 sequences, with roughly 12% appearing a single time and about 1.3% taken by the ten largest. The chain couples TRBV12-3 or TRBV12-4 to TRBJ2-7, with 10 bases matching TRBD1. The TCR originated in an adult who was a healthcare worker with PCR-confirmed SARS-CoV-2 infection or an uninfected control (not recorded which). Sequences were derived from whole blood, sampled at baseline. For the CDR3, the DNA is TGTGCCAGCAGTGAGTGGGACAGGGGATCCTACGAGCAGTACTTC. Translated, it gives CASSEWDRGSYEQYF.